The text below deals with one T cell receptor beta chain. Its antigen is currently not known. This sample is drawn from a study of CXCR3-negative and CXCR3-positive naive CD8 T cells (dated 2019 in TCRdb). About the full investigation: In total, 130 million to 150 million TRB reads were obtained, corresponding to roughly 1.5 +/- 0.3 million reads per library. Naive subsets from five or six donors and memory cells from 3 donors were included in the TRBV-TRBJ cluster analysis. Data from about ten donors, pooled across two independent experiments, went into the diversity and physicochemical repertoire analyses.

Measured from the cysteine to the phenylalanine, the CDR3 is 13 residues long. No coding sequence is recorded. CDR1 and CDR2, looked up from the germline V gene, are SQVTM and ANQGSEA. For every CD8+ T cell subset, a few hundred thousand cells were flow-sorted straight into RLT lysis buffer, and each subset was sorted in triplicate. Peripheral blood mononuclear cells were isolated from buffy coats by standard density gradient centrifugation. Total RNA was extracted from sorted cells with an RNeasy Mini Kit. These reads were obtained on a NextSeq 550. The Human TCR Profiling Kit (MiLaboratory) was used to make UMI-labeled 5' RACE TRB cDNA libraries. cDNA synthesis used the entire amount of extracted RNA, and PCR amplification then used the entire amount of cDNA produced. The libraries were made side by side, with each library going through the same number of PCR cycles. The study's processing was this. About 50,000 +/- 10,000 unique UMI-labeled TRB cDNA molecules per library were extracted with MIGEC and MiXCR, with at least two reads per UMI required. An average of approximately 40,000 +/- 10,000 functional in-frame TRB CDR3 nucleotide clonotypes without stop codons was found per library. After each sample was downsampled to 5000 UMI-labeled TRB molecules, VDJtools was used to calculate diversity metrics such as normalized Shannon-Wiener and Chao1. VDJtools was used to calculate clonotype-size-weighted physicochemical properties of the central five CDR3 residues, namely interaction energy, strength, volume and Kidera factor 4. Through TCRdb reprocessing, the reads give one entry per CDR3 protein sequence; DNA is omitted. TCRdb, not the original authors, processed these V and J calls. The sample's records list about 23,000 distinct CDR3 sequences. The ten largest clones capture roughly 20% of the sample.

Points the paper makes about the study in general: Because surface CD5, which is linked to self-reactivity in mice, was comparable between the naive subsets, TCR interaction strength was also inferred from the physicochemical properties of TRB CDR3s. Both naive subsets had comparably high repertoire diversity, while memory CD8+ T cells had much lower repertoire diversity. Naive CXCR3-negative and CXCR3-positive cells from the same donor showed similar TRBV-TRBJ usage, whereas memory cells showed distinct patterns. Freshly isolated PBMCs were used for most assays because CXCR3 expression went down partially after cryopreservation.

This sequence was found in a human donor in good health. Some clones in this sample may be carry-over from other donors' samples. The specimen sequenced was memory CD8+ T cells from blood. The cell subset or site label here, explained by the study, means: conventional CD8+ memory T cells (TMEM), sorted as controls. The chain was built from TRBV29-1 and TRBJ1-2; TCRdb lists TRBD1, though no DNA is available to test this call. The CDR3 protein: CSVEFPGNYGYTF.